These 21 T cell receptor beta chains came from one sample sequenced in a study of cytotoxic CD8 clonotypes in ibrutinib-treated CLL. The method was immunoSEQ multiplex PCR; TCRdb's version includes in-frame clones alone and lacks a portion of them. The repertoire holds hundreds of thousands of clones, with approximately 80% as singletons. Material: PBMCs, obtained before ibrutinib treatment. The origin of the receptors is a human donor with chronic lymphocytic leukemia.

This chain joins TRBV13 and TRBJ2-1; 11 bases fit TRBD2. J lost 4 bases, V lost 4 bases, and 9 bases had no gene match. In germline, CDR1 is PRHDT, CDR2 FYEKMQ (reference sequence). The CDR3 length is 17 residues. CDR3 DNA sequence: TGTGCCAGCAGCTCCCGGGGGGGACTAGCGGCGTACAATGAGCAGTTCTTC. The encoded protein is CASSSRGGLAAYNEQFF.

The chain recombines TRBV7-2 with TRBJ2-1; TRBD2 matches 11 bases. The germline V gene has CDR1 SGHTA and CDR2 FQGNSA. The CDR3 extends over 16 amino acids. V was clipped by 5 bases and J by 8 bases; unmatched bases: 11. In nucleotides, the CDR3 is TGTGCCAGCAGCCTCTATATTAGCGGGAGGGCGGATGAGCAGTTCTTC. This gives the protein CASSLYISGRADEQFF.

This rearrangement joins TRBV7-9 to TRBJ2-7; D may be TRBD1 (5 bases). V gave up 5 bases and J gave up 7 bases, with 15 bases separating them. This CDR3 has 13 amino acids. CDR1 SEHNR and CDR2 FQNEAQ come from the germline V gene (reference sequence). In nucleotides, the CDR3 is TGTGCCAGCAGCCTAGGGGCAGGGTGGGAGCAGTACTTC. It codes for CASSLGAGWEQYF.

CDR3 coding DNA: TGTGCCACCAGCAGGACTAGCGGGAGTAGGGAGACCCAGTACTTC. Protein sequence: CATSRTSGSRETQYF. The gene calls are TRBV15 and TRBJ2-5; 12 positions agree with TRBD2. V lost 3 bases and J lost 5; bases outside the gene matches: 4. Germline CDR1 is LNHNV and CDR2 is YYDKDF (reference sequence). The CDR3 loop spans 15 amino acids. Supplemented by reference TRBV15 and TRBJ2-5, the full variable domain reads DAMVIQNPRYQVTQFGKPVTLSCSQTLNHNVMYWYQQKSSQAPKLLFHYYDKDFNNEADTPDNFQSRRPNTSFCFLDIRSPGLGDTAMYLCATSRTSGSRETQYFGPGTRLLVL.

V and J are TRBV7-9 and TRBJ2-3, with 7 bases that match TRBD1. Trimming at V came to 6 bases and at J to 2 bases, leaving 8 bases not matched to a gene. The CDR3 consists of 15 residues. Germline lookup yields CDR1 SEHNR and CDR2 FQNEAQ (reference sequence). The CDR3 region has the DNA TGTGCCAGCAGGTCAAGCGACAGGGACACAGATACGCAGTATTTT. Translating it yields CASRSSDRDTDTQYF. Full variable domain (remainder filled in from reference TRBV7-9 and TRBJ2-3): DTGVSQNPRHKITKRGQNVTFRCDPISEHNRLYWYRQTLGQGPEFLTYFQNEAQLEKSRLLSDRFSAERPKGSFSTLEIQRTEQGDSAMYLCASRSSDRDTDTQYFGPGTRLTVL.

CDR3 DNA sequence: TGTGCCAGCAGTGATGACAGGAACACTGAAGCTTTCTTT. It codes for CASSDDRNTEAFF. The chain recombines TRBV2 with TRBJ1-1; D might be TRBD1 (5 bases). CDR1 SNHLY and CDR2 FYNNEI come from the germline V gene. The CDR3 contains 13 residues. V lost 3 bases, J lost 1 base, and 6 bases lay in between.

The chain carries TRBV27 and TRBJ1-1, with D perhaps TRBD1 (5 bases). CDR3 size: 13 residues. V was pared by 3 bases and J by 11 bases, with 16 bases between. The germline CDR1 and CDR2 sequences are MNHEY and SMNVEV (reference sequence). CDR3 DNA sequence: TGTGCCAGCAGTTTTAGACAGTCGAAAGGGGCTTTCTTT. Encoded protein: CASSFRQSKGAFF.

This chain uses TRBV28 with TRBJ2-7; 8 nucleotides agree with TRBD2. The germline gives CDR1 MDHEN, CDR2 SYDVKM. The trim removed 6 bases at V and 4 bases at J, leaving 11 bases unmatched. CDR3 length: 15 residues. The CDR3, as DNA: TGTGCCAGCAGCCCCCCCCGGGAGGGTGTTTACGAGCAGTACTTC. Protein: CASSPPREGVYEQYF.

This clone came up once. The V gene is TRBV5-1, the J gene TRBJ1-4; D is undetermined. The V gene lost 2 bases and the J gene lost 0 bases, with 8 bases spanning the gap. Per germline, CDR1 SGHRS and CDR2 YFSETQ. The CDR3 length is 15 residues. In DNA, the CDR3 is TGCGCCAGCAGCTTATTTGGGGCAACTAATGAAAAACTGTTTTTT. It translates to CASSLFGATNEKLFF. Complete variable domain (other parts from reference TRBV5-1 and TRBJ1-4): KAGVTQTPRYLIKTRGQQVTLSCSPISGHRSVSWYQQTPGQGLQFLFEYFSETQRNKGNFPGRFSGRQFSNSRSEMNVSTLELGDSALYLCASSLFGATNEKLFFGSGTQLSVL.

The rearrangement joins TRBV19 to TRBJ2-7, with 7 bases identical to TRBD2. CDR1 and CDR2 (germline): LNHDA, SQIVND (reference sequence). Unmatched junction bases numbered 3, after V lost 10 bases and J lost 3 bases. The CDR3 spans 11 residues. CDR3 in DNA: TGTGCCACGGGGGGTTTCTACGAGCAGTACTTC. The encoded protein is CATGGFYEQYF.

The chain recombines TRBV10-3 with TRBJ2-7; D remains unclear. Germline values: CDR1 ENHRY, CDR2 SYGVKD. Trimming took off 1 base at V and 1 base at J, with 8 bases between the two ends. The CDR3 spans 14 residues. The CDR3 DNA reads TGTGCCATCAGTGAGTTTATGGGGTCCTACGAGCAGTACTTC. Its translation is CAISEFMGSYEQYF.

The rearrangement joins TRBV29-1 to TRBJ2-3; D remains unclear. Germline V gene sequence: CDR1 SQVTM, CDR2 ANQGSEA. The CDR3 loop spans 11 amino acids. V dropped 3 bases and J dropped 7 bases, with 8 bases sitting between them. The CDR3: CSVDRVNTQYF. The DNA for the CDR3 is TGCAGCGTTGATCGTGTGAATACGCAGTATTTT.

CDR3 region: CASGRTGHNEQFF. DNA of the CDR3: TGTGCCAGCGGAAGGACAGGTCACAATGAGCAGTTCTTC. The chain links TRBV5-4 to TRBJ2-1; 7 bases align to TRBD1. Germline CDR1 and CDR2: SGHNT and YYREEE (reference sequence). V was pared by 7 bases and J by 5 bases, with 6 bases of the junction left unmatched. The CDR3 contains 13 residues.

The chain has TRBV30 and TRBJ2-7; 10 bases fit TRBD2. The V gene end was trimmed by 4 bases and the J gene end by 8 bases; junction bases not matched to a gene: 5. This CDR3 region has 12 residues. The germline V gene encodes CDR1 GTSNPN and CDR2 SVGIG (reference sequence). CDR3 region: CAWTSGGVKQYF. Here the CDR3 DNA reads TGTGCCTGGACTAGCGGGGGAGTAAAGCAGTACTTC. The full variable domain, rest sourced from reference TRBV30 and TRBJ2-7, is SQTIHQWPATLVQPVGSPLSLECTVEGTSNPNLYWYRQAAGRGLQLLFYSVGIGQISSEVPQNLSASRPQDRQFILSSKKLLLSDSGFYLCAWTSGGVKQYFGPGTRLTVT.

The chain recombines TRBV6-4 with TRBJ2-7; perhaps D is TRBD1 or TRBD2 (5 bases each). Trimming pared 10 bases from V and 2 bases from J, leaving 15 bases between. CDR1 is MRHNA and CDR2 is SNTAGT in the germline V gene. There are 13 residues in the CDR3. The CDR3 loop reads CAIHRDGPYEQYF. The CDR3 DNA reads TGTGCCATACACCGGGACGGACCCTACGAGCAGTACTTC.

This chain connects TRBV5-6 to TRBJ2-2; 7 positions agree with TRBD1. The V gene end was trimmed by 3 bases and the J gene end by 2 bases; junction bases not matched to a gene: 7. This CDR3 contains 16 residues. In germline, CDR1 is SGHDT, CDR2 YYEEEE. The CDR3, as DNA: TGTGCCAGCAGCTACCGGGACAGACCCAACACCGGGGAGCTGTTTTTT. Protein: CASSYRDRPNTGELFF.

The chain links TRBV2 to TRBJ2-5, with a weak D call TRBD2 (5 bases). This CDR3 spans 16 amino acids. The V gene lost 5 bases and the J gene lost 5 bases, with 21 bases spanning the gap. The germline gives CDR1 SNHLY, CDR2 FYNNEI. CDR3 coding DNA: TGTGCCAGCAGTTATCTAATGTTTGGACTCTCGGAGACCCAGTACTTC. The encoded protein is CASSYLMFGLSETQYF.

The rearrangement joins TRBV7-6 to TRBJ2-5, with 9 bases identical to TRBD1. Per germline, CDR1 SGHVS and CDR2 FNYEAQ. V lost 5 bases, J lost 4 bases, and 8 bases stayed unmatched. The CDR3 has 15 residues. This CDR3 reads CASSRDRDGAETQYF. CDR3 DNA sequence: TGTGCCAGCAGCAGGGACAGGGACGGGGCAGAGACCCAGTACTTC.

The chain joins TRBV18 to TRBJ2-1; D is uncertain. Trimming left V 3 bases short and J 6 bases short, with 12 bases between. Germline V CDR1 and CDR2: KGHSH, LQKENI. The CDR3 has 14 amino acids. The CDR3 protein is CASSPLATGNEQFF. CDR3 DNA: TGTGCCAGCTCACCGTTGGCCACCGGCAATGAGCAGTTCTTC.

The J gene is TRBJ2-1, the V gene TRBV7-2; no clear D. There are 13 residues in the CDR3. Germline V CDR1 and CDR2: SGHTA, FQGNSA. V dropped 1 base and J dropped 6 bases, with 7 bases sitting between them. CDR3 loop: CASSLGRLNEQFF. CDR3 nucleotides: TGTGCCAGCAGCTTAGGGCGCCTCAATGAGCAGTTCTTC.

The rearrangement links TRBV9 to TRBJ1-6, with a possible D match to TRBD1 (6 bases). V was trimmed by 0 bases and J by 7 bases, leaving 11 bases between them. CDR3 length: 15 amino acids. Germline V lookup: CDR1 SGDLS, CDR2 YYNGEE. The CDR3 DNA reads TGTGCCAGCAGCGTAGAGGACAGATACAATTCACCCCTCCACTTT. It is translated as CASSVEDRYNSPLHF.